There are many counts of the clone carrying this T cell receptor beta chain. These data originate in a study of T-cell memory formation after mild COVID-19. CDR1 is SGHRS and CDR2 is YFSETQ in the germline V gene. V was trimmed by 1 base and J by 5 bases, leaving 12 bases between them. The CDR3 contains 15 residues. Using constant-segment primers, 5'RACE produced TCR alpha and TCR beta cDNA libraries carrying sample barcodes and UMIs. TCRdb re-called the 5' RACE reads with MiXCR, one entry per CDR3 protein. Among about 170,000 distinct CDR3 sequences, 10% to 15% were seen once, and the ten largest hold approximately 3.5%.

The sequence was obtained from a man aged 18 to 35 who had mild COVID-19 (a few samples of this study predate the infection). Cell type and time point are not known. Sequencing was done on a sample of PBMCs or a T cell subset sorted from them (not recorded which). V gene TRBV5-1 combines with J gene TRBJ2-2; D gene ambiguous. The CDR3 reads CASSLSVPTTGELFF. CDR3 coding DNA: TGCGCCAGCAGCTTGAGCGTGCCGACTACCGGGGAGCTGTTTTTT.